These 2 T cell receptor beta chains share one sample of origin, sequenced in a study of blood T cells in healthy people across ages. Primers used in a second PCR of about 6 to 12 cycles were a sample-barcoded 5' primer and a J-beta primer mix. Each CDR3 protein is one row after TCRdb ran MiXCR on the 5' RACE reads. Of about 680,000 distinct CDR3 sequences listed, around 48% are singletons. The sample consisted of blood. These receptors all stem from a woman aged 60-70 years in good health.

The J gene is TRBJ2-1, the V gene TRBV20-1, with D maybe TRBD2 (5 bases). The V gene's germline CDR1 is DFQATT and CDR2 SNEGSKA (reference sequence). This CDR3 has 14 amino acids. V lost 0 bases to trimming and J lost 4 bases, with 10 bases between them. The CDR3 sequence: CSARDERKYNEQFF. The CDR3, as DNA: TGCAGTGCTAGAGATGAGCGGAAGTACAATGAGCAGTTCTTC.

J is TRBJ1-5 and V is TRBV6-6; maybe TRBD1 (6 bases). V shed 2 bases and J shed 7 bases, with 15 bases lying between them. CDR1 MNHNY and CDR2 SVGAGI come from the germline V gene (reference sequence). This CDR3 has 15 residues. CDR3 protein: CASSYGTETGQPQHF. DNA for the CDR3: TGTGCCAGCAGTTACGGGACCGAAACAGGGCAGCCCCAGCATTTT.